Below are 8 T cell receptor beta chains sequenced from a single sample in a study of T cell changes during pregnancy in multiple sclerosis. Some clones are missing from TCRdb's copy, which holds only in-frame ones; the method was immunoSEQ multiplex PCR. This sample has 65,000 to 90,000 clones; around 90% occur once, and the top ten carry 3.5% to 4%. Specimen: PBMCs, collected in the first trimester of pregnancy. These receptor sequences come from a female donor in good health, serving as a control in a pregnancy study. Some clones in this sample may be carry-over from other donors' samples.

The chain recombines TRBV5-1 with TRBJ1-2; tentatively, D is TRBD1 (5 bases). Germline values: CDR1 SGHRS, CDR2 YFSETQ. This CDR3 comprises 15 residues. The germline V and J ends were trimmed by 5 bases and 0 bases, with 14 bases remaining between them. The CDR3 coding sequence is TGCGCCAGCAGGTACCGTCCGGACACTAACTATGGCTACACCTTC. Translation: CASRYRPDTNYGYTF. Filled out from reference TRBV5-1 and TRBJ1-2, the complete variable domain reads KAGVTQTPRYLIKTRGQQVTLSCSPISGHRSVSWYQQTPGQGLQFLFEYFSETQRNKGNFPGRFSGRQFSNSRSEMNVSTLELGDSALYLCASRYRPDTNYGYTFGSGTRLTVV.

The rearrangement uses TRBV27 and TRBJ2-3; the D gene is possibly TRBD1 (5 bases). The germline V and J ends were trimmed by 6 bases and 0 bases, with 13 bases remaining between them. Per the germline V gene, CDR1 is MNHEY and CDR2 is SMNVEV (reference sequence). The CDR3 extends over 15 amino acids. The CDR3 protein is CASSPRVPSTDTQYF. Written as DNA, the CDR3 is TGTGCCAGCAGCCCCAGGGTTCCTAGCACAGATACGCAGTATTTT.

The chain uses TRBV6-1 and TRBJ2-7; perhaps TRBD1 as D (6 bases). In germline, CDR1 is MNHNS, CDR2 SASEGT. The CDR3 extends over 12 amino acids. V lost 4 bases and J lost 4, with 8 bases in between. The CDR3 bases are TGTGCCAGCAGTGTAGGGGGTTACGAGCAGTACTTC. Its translation is CASSVGGYEQYF.

CDR3 in amino acids: CASSFHRGGEAFF. In DNA form, the CDR3 reads TGTGCCAGCAGTTTTCACAGGGGTGGTGAAGCTTTCTTT. The genes are TRBV27 and TRBJ1-1, with 7 bases identical to TRBD1. Germline CDR1 is MNHEY and CDR2 is SMNVEV (reference sequence). Trimming removed 3 bases from V and 7 bases from J; junction bases left unmatched: 5. This CDR3 region has 13 residues.

In its sample, this clone was seen once. The rearrangement joins TRBV6-5 to TRBJ1-2; 7 nucleotides agree with TRBD1. CDR3 size: 13 residues. V trimming: 7 bases; J trimming: 2 bases; junction bases outside the gene matches: 4. CDR1 is MNHEY, CDR2 SVGAGI, per germline. In nucleotides, the CDR3 is TGTGCCAGCAAAGTGGGACAGAACTATGGCTACACCTTC. Its translation is CASKVGQNYGYTF.

By its share, this clone is medium-sized. V and J are TRBV7-2 and TRBJ1-2, with 9 bases lining up with TRBD1. CDR1 is SGHTA, CDR2 FQGNSA, per germline. The CDR3 is made up of 16 amino acids. The J segment lost 0 bases and the V segment lost 4 bases, leaving 6 bases of the junction unmatched. CDR3 in DNA: TGTGCCAGCAGCTCGCCCCGGGACAGGGCTAACTATGGCTACACCTTC. This translates into CASSSPRDRANYGYTF.

This clone was seen just once. This sequence joins TRBV6-5 and TRBJ2-3; D is undetermined. Trimming shortened V by 0 bases and J by 13 bases, and 14 bases separated the two germline ends. The CDR3 length is 13 residues. Germline assignment: CDR1 MNHEY and CDR2 SVGAGI. The CDR3 loop reads CASSYSTRLVEYF. The CDR3 DNA reads as TGTGCCAGCAGTTACTCGACTCGGCTAGTGGAGTATTTT.

This clone was seen repeatedly, ten times or more. The chain uses TRBV5-5 and TRBJ1-6; D not resolved. The CDR3 consists of 16 residues. Germline-derived CDR1 and CDR2 are SGHKS and YYEKEE (reference sequence). V shed 3 bases and J shed 0 bases, with 10 bases lying between them. CDR3 sequence: CASSWAPSSYNSPLHF. CDR3 bases: TGTGCCAGCAGCTGGGCCCCAAGCTCCTATAATTCACCCCTCCACTTT.